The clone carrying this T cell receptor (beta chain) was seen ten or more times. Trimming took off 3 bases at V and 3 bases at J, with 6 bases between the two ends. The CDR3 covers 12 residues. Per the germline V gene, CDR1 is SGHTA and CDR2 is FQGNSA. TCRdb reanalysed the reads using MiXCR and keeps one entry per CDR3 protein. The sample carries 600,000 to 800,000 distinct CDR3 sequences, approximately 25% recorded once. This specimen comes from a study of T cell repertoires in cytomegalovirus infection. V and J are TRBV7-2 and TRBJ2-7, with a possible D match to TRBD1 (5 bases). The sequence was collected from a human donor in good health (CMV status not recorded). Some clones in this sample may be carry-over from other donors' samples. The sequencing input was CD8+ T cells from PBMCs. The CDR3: CASSLTDYEQYF. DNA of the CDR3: TGTGCCAGCAGCTTGACAGACTACGAGCAGTACTTC.